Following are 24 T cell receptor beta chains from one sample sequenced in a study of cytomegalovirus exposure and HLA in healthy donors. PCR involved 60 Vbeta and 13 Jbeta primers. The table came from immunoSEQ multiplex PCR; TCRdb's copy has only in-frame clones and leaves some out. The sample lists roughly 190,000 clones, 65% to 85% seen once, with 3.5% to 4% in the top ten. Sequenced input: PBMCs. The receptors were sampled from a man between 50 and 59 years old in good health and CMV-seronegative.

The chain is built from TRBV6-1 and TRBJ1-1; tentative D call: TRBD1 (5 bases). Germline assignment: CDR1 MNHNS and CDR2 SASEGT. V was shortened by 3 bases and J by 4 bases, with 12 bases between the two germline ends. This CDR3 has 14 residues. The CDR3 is CASSEVQVGTEAFF. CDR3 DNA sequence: TGTGCCAGCAGTGAGGTACAGGTGGGCACTGAAGCTTTCTTT.

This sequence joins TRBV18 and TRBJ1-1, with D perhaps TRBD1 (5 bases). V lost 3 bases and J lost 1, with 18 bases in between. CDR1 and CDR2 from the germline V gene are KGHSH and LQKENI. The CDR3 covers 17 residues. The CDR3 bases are TGTGCCAGCTCACCCCAGCAGGGCCCGGCCCCGAACACTGAAGCTTTCTTT. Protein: CASSPQQGPAPNTEAFF. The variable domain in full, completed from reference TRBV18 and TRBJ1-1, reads NAGVMQNPRHLVRRRGQEARLRCSPMKGHSHVYWYRQLPEEGLKFMVYLQKENIIDESGMPKERFSAEFPKEGPSILRIQQVVRGDSAAYFCASSPQQGPAPNTEAFFGQGTRLTVV.

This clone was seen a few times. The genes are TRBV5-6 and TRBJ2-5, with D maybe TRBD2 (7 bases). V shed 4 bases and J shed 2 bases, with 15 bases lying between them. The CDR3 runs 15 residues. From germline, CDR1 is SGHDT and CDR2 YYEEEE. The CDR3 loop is CASSGLRGQQETQYF. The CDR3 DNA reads TGTGCCAGCAGCGGGTTGCGGGGGCAGCAAGAGACCCAGTACTTC.

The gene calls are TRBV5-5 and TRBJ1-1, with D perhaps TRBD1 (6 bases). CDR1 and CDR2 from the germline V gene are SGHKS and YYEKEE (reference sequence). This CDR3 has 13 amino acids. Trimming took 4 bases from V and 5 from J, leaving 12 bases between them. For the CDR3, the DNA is TGTGCCAGCAGCGCCTCAGGGGCGACTGAAGCTTTCTTT. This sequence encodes CASSASGATEAFF.

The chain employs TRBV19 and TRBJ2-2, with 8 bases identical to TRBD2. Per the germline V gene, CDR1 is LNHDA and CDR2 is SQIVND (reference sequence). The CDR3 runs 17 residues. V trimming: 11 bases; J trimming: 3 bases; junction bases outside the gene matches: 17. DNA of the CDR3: TGTGCCGTATCCTGGGGCCGGGGCGGGGGGCACACCGGGGAGCTGTTTTTT. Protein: CAVSWGRGGGHTGELFF.

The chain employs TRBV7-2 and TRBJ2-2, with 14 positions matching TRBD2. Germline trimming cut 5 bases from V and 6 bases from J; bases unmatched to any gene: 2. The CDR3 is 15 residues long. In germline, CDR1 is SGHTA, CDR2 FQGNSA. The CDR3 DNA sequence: TGTGCCAGCAGCGTGACTAGCGGGGGGGCCGGGGAGCTGTTTTTT. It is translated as CASSVTSGGAGELFF. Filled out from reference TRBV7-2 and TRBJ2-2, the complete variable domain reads GAGVSQSPSNKVTEKGKDVELRCDPISGHTALYWYRQSLGQGLEFLIYFQGNSAPDKSGLPSDRFSAERTGGSVSTLTIQRTQQEDSAVYLCASSVTSGGAGELFFGEGSRLTVL.

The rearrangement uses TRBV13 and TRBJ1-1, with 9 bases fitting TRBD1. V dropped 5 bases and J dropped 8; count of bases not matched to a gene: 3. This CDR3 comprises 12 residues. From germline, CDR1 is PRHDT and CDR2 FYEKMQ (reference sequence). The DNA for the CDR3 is TGTGCCAGCAGCGGGGGGACAGGGGAAGCTTTCTTT. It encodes CASSGGTGEAFF.

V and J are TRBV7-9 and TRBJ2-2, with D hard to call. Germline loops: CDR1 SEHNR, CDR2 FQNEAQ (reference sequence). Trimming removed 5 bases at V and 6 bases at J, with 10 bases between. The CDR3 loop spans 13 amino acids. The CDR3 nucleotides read TGTGCCAGCAGCGAGGATTGGTCCGGGGAGCTGTTTTTT. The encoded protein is CASSEDWSGELFF.

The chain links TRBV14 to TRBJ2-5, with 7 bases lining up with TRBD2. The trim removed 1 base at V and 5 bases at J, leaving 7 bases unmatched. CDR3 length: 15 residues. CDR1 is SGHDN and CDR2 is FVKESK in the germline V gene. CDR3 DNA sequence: TGTGCCAGCAGCCAAGGGGACTACCCCCAGGAGACCCAGTACTTC. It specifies CASSQGDYPQETQYF.

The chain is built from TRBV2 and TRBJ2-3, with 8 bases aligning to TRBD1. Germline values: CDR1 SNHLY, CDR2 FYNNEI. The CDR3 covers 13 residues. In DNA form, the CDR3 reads TGTGCTATTGACAGGGGCGACACAGATACGCAGTATTTT. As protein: CAIDRGDTDTQYF.

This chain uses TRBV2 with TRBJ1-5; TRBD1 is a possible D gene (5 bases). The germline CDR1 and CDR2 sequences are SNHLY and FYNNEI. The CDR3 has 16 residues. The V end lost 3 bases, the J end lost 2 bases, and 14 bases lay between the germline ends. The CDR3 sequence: CASSDQGRGGNQPQHF. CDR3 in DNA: TGTGCCAGCAGTGATCAGGGCCGAGGTGGCAATCAGCCCCAGCATTTT. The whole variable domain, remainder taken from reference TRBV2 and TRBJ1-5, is EPEVTQTPSHQVTQMGQEVILRCVPISNHLYFYWYRQILGQKVEFLVSFYNNEISEKSEIFDDQFSVERPDGSNFTLKIRSTKLEDSAMYFCASSDQGRGGNQPQHFGDGTRLSIL.

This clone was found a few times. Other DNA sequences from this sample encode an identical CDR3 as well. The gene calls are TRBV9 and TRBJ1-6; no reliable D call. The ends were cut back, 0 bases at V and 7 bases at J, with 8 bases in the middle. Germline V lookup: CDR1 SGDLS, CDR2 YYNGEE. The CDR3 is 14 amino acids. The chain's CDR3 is CASSVGTENSPLHF. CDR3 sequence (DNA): TGTGCCAGCAGCGTAGGGACTGAGAATTCACCCCTCCACTTT.

The CDR3: CASSLADGGFTYEQYF. The CDR3 DNA reads as TGTGCCAGCAGCCTGGCCGACGGGGGGTTTACCTACGAGCAGTACTTC. The chain carries TRBV7-2 and TRBJ2-7, with TRBD2 matching 7 bases. The CDR3 has 16 amino acids. The V gene's germline CDR1 is SGHTA and CDR2 FQGNSA. V shed 5 bases and J 2 bases; nucleotides not matched to a gene: 12.

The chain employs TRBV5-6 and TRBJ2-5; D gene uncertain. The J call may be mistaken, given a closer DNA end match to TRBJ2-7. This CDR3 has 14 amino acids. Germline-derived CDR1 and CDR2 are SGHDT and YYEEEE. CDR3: CASSLRHSSYEQYF. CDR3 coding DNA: TGTGCCAGCAGCTTGAGGCACAGTTCCTACGAGCAGTACTTC.

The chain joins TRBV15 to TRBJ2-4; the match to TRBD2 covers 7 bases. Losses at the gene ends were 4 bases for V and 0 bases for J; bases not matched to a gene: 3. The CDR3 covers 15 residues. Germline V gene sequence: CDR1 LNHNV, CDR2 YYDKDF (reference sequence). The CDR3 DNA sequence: TGTGCCACCAGCATGGGGGGGTTAGCCAAAAACATTCAGTACTTC. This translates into CATSMGGLAKNIQYF.

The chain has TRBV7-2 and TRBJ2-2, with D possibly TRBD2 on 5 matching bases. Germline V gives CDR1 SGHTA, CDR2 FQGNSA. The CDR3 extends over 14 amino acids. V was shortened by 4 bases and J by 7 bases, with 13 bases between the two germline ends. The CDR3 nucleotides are TGTGCCAGCAGCTACCGCGGGTTTGGCGGGGAGCTGTTTTTT. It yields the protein CASSYRGFGGELFF.

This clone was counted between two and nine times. The CDR3 protein is CASSRIRDTLNEQYF. Here the CDR3 DNA reads TGCGCCAGCAGTCGCATCCGGGACACCTTGAACGAGCAGTACTTC. The chain has TRBV23-1 and TRBJ2-7; weak D call: TRBD1 (6 bases). TRBV23-1 is flagged as an ORF with uncertain function. This CDR3 is built from 15 residues. Trimming shortened V by 4 bases and J by 5 bases, and 18 bases separated the two germline ends.

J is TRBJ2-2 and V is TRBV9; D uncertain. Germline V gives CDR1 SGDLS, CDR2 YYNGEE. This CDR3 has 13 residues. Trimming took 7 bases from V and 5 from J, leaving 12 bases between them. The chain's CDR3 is CASDEEETGELFF. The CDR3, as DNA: TGTGCCAGCGACGAAGAGGAGACCGGGGAGCTGTTTTTT.

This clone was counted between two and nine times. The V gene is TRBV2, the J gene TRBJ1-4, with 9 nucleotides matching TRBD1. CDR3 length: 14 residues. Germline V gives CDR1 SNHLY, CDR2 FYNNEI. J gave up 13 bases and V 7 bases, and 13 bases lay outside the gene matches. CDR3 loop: CASNPGTGNQRLFF. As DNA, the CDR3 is TGTGCCAGCAACCCCGGGACAGGGAATCAGAGACTGTTTTTT.

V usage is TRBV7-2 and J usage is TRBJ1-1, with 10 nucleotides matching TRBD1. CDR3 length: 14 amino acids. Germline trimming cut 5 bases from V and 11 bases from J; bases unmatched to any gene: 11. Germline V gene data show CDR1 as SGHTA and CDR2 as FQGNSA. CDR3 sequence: CASSPDRGSFIAFF. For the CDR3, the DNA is TGTGCCAGCAGCCCGGACAGGGGGAGTTTCATTGCTTTCTTT.

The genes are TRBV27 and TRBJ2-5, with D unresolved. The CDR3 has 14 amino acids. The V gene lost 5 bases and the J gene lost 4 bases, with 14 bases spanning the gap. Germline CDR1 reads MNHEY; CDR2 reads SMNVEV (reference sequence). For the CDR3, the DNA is TGTGCCAGCAGTCCGAGCGCCACTGGAGAGACCCAGTACTTC. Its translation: CASSPSATGETQYF.

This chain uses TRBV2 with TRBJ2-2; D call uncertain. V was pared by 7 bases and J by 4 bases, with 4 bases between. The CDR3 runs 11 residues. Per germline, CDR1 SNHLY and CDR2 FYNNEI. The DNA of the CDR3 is TGTGCCAGCACTATCACCGGGGAGCTGTTTTTT. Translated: CASTITGELFF.

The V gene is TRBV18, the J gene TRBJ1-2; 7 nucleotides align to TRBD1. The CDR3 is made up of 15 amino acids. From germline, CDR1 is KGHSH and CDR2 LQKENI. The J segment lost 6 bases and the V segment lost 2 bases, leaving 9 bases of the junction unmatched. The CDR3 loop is CASSPNEQGVNGYTF. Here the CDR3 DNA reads TGTGCCAGCTCACCAAACGAGCAGGGGGTTAATGGCTACACCTTC.

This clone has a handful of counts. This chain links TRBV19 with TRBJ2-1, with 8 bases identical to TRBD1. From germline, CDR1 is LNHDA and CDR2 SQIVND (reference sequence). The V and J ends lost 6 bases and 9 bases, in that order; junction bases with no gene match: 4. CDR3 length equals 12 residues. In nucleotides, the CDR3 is TGTGCCAGTAGCGTGGACAGGGCTGAGCAGTTCTTC. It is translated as CASSVDRAEQFF.